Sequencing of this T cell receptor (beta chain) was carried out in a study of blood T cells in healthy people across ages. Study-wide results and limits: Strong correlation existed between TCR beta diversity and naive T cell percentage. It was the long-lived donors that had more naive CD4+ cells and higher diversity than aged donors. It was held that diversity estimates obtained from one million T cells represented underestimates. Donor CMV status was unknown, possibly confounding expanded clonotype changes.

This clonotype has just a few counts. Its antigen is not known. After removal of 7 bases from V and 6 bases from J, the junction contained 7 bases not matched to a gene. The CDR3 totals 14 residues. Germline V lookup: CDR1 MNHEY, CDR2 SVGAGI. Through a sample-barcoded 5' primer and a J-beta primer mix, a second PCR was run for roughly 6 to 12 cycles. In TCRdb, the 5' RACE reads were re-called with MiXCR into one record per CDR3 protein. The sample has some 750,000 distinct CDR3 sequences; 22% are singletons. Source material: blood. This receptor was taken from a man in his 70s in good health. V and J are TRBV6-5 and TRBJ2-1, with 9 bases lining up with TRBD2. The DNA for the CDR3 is TGTGCCAGCAAAGGAGGCGGGGGGGCCAATGAGCAGTTCTTC. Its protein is CASKGGGGANEQFF.